The TCR beta chain under discussion was sequenced for a study of early T cells in non-severe SARS-CoV-2 infection. Study background: Sequencing targeted bulk RNA from unsorted whole blood, leaving chains unpaired.

Individually, cDNA molecules had unique molecular identifiers attached to them. TCRdb used MiXCR to reprocess the 5' RACE reads, holding one entry per CDR3 protein. Here the sample spans 65,000 to 80,000 distinct CDR3 sequences, around 11% being singletons. On this clonotype itself: Its antigen is not known.

Regarding the study as a whole: Matching with VDJdb favored anti-spike CD8 responses (missing private and CD4 specificities).

From germline, CDR1 is LNHDA and CDR2 SQIVND (reference sequence). The ends lost 7 bases at V and 8 bases at J; junction bases unmatched: 15. The CDR3 sequence is 15 residues long. The chain is built from TRBV19 and TRBJ1-2, with 8 nucleotides matching TRBD1. The source is an adult who was a healthcare worker with PCR-confirmed SARS-CoV-2 infection or an uninfected control (not recorded which). Specimen: whole blood. The DNA of the CDR3 is TGTGCCAGTACCCCAAGTGGACAGGGATCGGGCGGCTACACCTTC. Translated: CASTPSGQGSGGYTF.